This entry features one T cell receptor beta chain sequence. This clonotype occurred many times. Its antigen is not yet known. Qualities for individual bases were not recorded, and no much larger clone is one base off. The library was obtained by 5' RACE. These reads were obtained on an Illumina HiSeq 2000. A universal primer binding site was introduced by template switching, and a unique molecular identifier was present in the final cDNA, enabling accurate counting of TCR cDNA molecules. First-strand cDNA for TCR alpha and beta chains was synthesized from specific primers in the conserved constant-segment region. Each cDNA library was double barcoded, with a SMART-Mk sample barcode plus Illumina barcodes, to control for contamination. Two successive PCR steps introduced TruSeq adapter sequences along with Illumina sample barcodes. The TCR alpha and beta cDNA libraries were sequenced on the Illumina HiSeq platform using custom primers. The source study handled its data this way. Unique molecular identifiers were extracted from raw reads with MiGEC, and CDR3 positions were determined with MiXCR. Recombination models were inferred per individual with the repgenHMM and IGoR tools using an EM algorithm. Shared clonotypes were analyzed with the tcR package in R, and sharing was normalized by the product of cloneset sizes. To study raw recombination free of thymic and clonal selection effects, out-of-frame nonproductive sequences were analyzed. TCRdb took the public reads, trimmed them with fastp at Q25, ran MiXCR for clone calling and kept in-frame beta chains. Entries are consolidated by CDR3 protein sequence, retaining the most common genes and DNA. These V and J calls are TCRdb output, not the study's own analysis. Counted in this sample were around 670,000 distinct CDR3 sequences; around 6.1% of them appeared once. Of the sample, around 1.7% is held by the ten largest clones.

Only healthy Caucasian donors were included. The researchers also sequenced three unrelated adults who were not twins: a male aged 18 to 30, a male aged 50 to 60, and a female aged 50 to 60. Using Miltenyi CD45RO+ enrichment and human naive T-cell isolation kits, memory (CD45RO+) and naive T cells were isolated from PBMC. CDR1 and CDR2 were assigned from the germline V gene as MNHEY and SVGAGI. The CDR3 runs 15 amino acids, cysteine and phenylalanine included. Of all the DNA, just the CDR3 is kept, 45 bases in frame from base 1. V is pared back by 5 bases and J by 5 bases, with 17 bases lying between the germline termini. The sample originates from a study of identical twins (TCRdb year 2016). Describing the broader study: TCR alpha and beta repertoires from monozygotic twins, unrelated adults of various ages and cord blood were deep-sequenced to test whether fetal clonotypes persist. To rule out contamination, the twin experiments were replicated at different times with different library preparation protocols.

General study outcomes and caveats: Fewer insertions were carried by abundant cord blood beta clonotypes, a similar but weaker trend appeared in young adult naive repertoires, and no such trend appeared in memory repertoires. Invariant T cells such as MAIT and iNKT could partly confound zero-insertion analyses, although diverse VJ usage argued against such confounding for most clonotypes. Compared with coincidental sharing between unrelated individuals, out-of-frame TCR alpha sequences shared between twins had an excess of sequences with low generation probability. Recombination models systematically underestimated out-of-frame TCR alpha sharing in monozygotic twins but agreed with sharing between unrelated individuals. Conclusions relied on cross-sectional statistical analysis, since the same donors could not be followed over many years. Excess twin sharing in beta out-of-frame sequences was weaker because fewer shared sequences lowered the signal-to-noise ratio.

This TCR was recovered from a man younger than 35 in good health. The chain joins TRBV6-5 to TRBJ2-3; TRBD2 could be the D gene, as 5 bases match. The sequencing input was naive T cells sorted from blood. The cell subset or site label here, explained by the study, means: cells isolated with a human naive T-cell isolation kit. Here the CDR3 is given as CASSPSDGRGDTQYF. In nucleotides, the sequence is TGTGCCAGCAGTCCCTCGGACGGCCGGGGAGATACGCAGTATTTT.